These 12 T cell receptor beta chains came from one sample sequenced in a study of regulatory and conventional T cells in RAG deficiency. This table comes from immunoSEQ multiplex PCR, and its TCRdb copy is limited to in-frame clones, with some not included. The sample has roughly 20,000 clones; 80% to 90% are singletons. Regulatory T cells were sorted from blood as CD4+ CD25-high CD127-low cells. These data were also filed under a second study, of regulatory T cells. That study adds: Amplification used 52 TRBV primers and 13 TRBJ primers.

The sequenced sample was Tregs sorted from blood. Receptor source: a human donor in good health.

This clone was seen a single time. The chain carries TRBV11-2 and TRBJ1-6, with D tentatively TRBD1 (5 bases). Germline lookup yields CDR1 SGHAT and CDR2 FQNNGV. The CDR3 runs 16 residues. Trimming removed 4 bases at V and 5 bases at J, with 15 bases between. The CDR3 bases are TGTGCCAGCAGCTCTCAACGTAGGGGTAATAATTCACCCCTCCACTTT. Protein product: CASSSQRRGNNSPLHF.

A few counts support this clone. V is TRBV7-3 and J is TRBJ2-2; 12 nucleotides match TRBD2. This CDR3 has 17 amino acids. V was pared by 9 bases and J by 0 bases, with 8 bases of the junction left unmatched. Germline lookup yields CDR1 SGHTA and CDR2 FQGTGA. Here the CDR3 DNA reads TGTGCCAGTTCCCCTCTAGCGGGGGGGTCGAACACCGGGGAGCTGTTTTTT. Its translation: CASSPLAGGSNTGELFF.

The chain has TRBV4-1 and TRBJ1-1, with D hard to call. This CDR3 spans 14 amino acids. Germline values: CDR1 MGHRA, CDR2 YSYEKL. V lost 1 base to trimming and J lost 0 bases, with 6 bases between them. CDR3 sequence (DNA): TGCGCCAGCAGCCAAGTTGGGTTGAACACTGAAGCTTTCTTT. It yields the protein CASSQVGLNTEAFF.

This clone was counted once. The chain is built from TRBV18 and TRBJ1-1; TRBD1 is a possible D gene (5 bases). The germline V gene has CDR1 KGHSH and CDR2 LQKENI. Trimming took 2 bases from V and 0 from J, leaving 10 bases between them. CDR3 length: 15 residues. CDR3 nucleotide sequence: TGTGCCAGCTCACCATATAGGGACCTGAACACTGAAGCTTTCTTT. It yields the protein CASSPYRDLNTEAFF. Full variable domain (missing parts from reference TRBV18 and TRBJ1-1): NAGVMQNPRHLVRRRGQEARLRCSPMKGHSHVYWYRQLPEEGLKFMVYLQKENIIDESGMPKERFSAEFPKEGPSILRIQQVVRGDSAAYFCASSPYRDLNTEAFFGQGTRLTVV.

A remark on this clone: The junction differs from germline at one of its ends, possibly a read error. J is TRBJ2-1 and V is TRBV7-9; D perhaps matches TRBD1 (6 bases). The CDR3 is 16 residues long. From germline, CDR1 is SEHNR and CDR2 FQNEAQ (reference sequence). The CDR3 DNA reads as TGTGCCAGCAGAAACGGGACACAGGGCTCCCACAATGAGCAGTTCTTC. The encoded protein is CASRNGTQGSHNEQFF.

This chain joins TRBV5-1 and TRBJ2-3; D is uncertain. The CDR3 is 14 amino acids. V was shortened by 4 bases and J by 1 base, with 10 bases between the two germline ends. Germline V gene lookup returns CDR1 SGHRS and CDR2 YFSETQ. The CDR3, as DNA: TGCGCCAGCAGCGCAACTTCAGGCACAGATACGCAGTATTTT. As protein: CASSATSGTDTQYF.

The CDR3 sequence: CASRGLVTLGTGELFF. The DNA of the CDR3 is TGTGCCAGTCGGGGGTTAGTCACCCTGGGAACCGGGGAGCTGTTTTTT. The V call is TRBV19, the J call TRBJ2-2, with TRBD2 as a possible D gene (6 bases). The V gene's germline CDR1 is LNHDA and CDR2 SQIVND (reference sequence). The CDR3 has 16 residues. The V and J ends lost 8 bases and 5 bases respectively, with 21 bases between them. The variable domain in full, with the rest retrieved from reference TRBV19 and TRBJ2-2, is DGGITQSPKYLFRKEGQNVTLSCEQNLNHDAMYWYRQDPGQGLRLIYYSQIVNDFQKGDIAEGYSVSREKKESFPLTVTSAQKNPTAFYLCASRGLVTLGTGELFFGEGSRLTVL.

The rearrangement joins TRBV2 to TRBJ2-7; D ambiguous. CDR1 is SNHLY and CDR2 is FYNNEI in the germline V gene. This CDR3 is built from 12 residues. V was clipped by 2 bases and J by 5 bases, with 7 bases between them. This chain's CDR3 is CASSEKGNEQYF. CDR3 DNA: TGTGCCAGCAGTGAAAAAGGGAACGAGCAGTACTTC.

The chain joins TRBV6-1 to TRBJ1-2, with 8 bases identical to TRBD1. Looked up from germline, CDR1 is MNHNS and CDR2 is SASEGT. V shed 8 bases, J shed 7 bases, and the junction held 15 bases outside the gene matches. The CDR3 is 15 amino acids. Here the CDR3 DNA reads TGTGCCAGCGAGCGAGACATGACGACAGGGGCTGGCTACACCTTC. It is translated as CASERDMTTGAGYTF.

This clone was counted a single time. DNA of the CDR3: TGTGCCAGCAGCTTGGCCGGGCAGCAAGAGACCCAGTACTTC. Its translation: CASSLAGQQETQYF. The V call is TRBV5-5, the J call TRBJ2-5; D is unresolved. The germline CDR1 and CDR2 sequences are SGHKS and YYEKEE (reference sequence). V was clipped by 0 bases and J by 2 bases, with 8 bases between them. The CDR3 has 14 amino acids.

The table lists this clone with a count of one. The chain combines TRBV7-8 with TRBJ2-1; TRBD2 aligns across 8 bases. This CDR3 is built from 16 residues. Germline V gene data show CDR1 as SGHVS and CDR2 as FQNEAQ. After removal of 1 base from V and 8 bases from J, the junction contained 10 bases not matched to a gene. CDR3: CASSLEVAGYIHEQFF. As DNA, the CDR3 is TGTGCCAGCAGCTTAGAGGTAGCGGGATATATTCATGAGCAGTTCTTC.

The chain employs TRBV6-1 and TRBJ2-2; D is perhaps TRBD2 (5 bases). Germline V gene lookup returns CDR1 MNHNS and CDR2 SASEGT. There are 16 residues in the CDR3. V lost 3 bases to trimming and J lost 5 bases, with 16 bases between them. The chain's CDR3 is CASSDLAPGKTGELFF. The DNA of the CDR3 is TGTGCCAGCAGTGATTTGGCCCCGGGGAAGACCGGGGAGCTGTTTTTT.